Presented here are 24 T cell receptor beta chains from one specimen sequenced in a study of response to subunit inactivated influenza vaccine. TCRdb processed the RT-PCR reads anew with MiXCR; each CDR3 protein has one entry. The repertoire holds fewer than 650,000 distinct CDR3 sequences, roughly 13% seen once, with 10% to 15% in the top ten. This sample comprised PBMCs from blood, obtained roughly 46 days after vaccination. These receptors originate from a man aged 45-65 years who received an inactivated influenza vaccine.

The chain has TRBV6-2 or TRBV6-3 and TRBJ2-1; 8 bases are shared with TRBD1. CDR3 length equals 18 residues. J was trimmed by 6 bases and V by 0 bases; bases with no gene match: 13. Looked up from germline, CDR1 is MNHEY and CDR2 is SVGEGT. CDR3 region: CASSYSIGTGKEGNEQFF. The CDR3 DNA sequence: TGTGCCAGCAGTTACTCGATTGGGACAGGAAAGGAAGGCAATGAGCAGTTCTTC.

This clonotype was observed a few times. This sequence joins TRBV7-9 and TRBJ2-1; the D is unclear. The ends were cut back, 11 bases at V and 7 bases at J, with 9 bases in the middle. Germline CDR1 is SEHNR and CDR2 is FQNEAQ (reference sequence). The CDR3 extends over 10 amino acids. The CDR3 loop reads CAHGVNEQFF. CDR3 DNA: TGTGCCCACGGAGTTAATGAGCAGTTCTTC.

V and J are TRBV5-1 and TRBJ1-1; D is undetermined. This CDR3 spans 15 amino acids. With 1 base removed from V and 5 bases from J, the gap between germline ends came to 15 bases. Germline V gene data show CDR1 as SGHRS and CDR2 as YFSETQ. Written as DNA, the CDR3 is TGCGCCAGCAGCTTGTTAGGGCTCGTCGGGACTGAAGCTTTCTTT. Amino acids: CASSLLGLVGTEAFF.

The table lists this clonotype with a few counts. This chain joins TRBV10-3 and TRBJ2-7; 10 positions agree with TRBD2. This CDR3 has 14 amino acids. Germline V gene sequence: CDR1 ENHRY, CDR2 SYGVKD. After removal of 2 bases from V and 4 bases from J, the junction contained 2 bases not matched to a gene. The DNA for the CDR3 is TGTGCCATCAGTGAGGCGACTAGCGGGTACGAGCAGTACTTC. The encoded protein is CAISEATSGYEQYF.

The sample holds a few counts of this clonotype. V gene TRBV4-3 combines with J gene TRBJ1-6; D is ambiguous. Germline V gives CDR1 LGHNA, CDR2 YSLEER. The CDR3 is made up of 15 amino acids. V shed 0 bases and J shed 10 bases, with 13 bases lying between them. The CDR3 DNA reads TGCGCCAGCAGCCAAGATACCACAAGGAGGTCACCCCTCCACTTT. Encoded protein: CASSQDTTRRSPLHF.

The chain is built from TRBV9 and TRBJ2-2; a weak D match, TRBD1 (5 bases). The CDR3 loop spans 13 amino acids. The germline CDR1 and CDR2 sequences are SGDLS and YYNGEE. The V end was cut by 4 bases, the J end by 4 bases, with 8 bases between. The CDR3 sequence: CASSTRVTGELFF. The DNA for the CDR3 is TGTGCCAGCAGCACCAGGGTCACCGGGGAGCTGTTTTTT.

This clonotype was detected a few times. The J gene is TRBJ2-5, the V gene TRBV11-2; 12 bases line up with TRBD1. V gave up 3 bases and J gave up 5 bases; unmatched junction bases: 7. Germline lookup yields CDR1 SGHAT and CDR2 FQNNGV. The CDR3 runs to 16 residues. CDR3 nucleotide sequence: TGTGCCAGCAGCTTGGCCGGGACAGGGGGCTTCGAGACCCAGTACTTC. Translating gives CASSLAGTGGFETQYF.

The gene calls are TRBV2 and TRBJ2-7; TRBD2 aligns across 12 bases. CDR3 length: 12 amino acids. J was trimmed by 7 bases and V by 7 bases; bases with no gene match: 2. Germline V gene data show CDR1 as SNHLY and CDR2 as FYNNEI. In DNA, the CDR3 is TGTGCCAGCAAGGGACTAGCGGGTGAGCAGTACTTC. Its protein is CASKGLAGEQYF.

This clonotype was seen more than once but under ten times. The chain couples TRBV5-1 to TRBJ2-2; D gene unclear. CDR3 size: 15 residues. Trimming shortened V by 4 bases and J by 4 bases, and 14 bases separated the two germline ends. CDR1 is SGHRS and CDR2 is YFSETQ in the germline V gene. In DNA, the CDR3 is TGCGCCAGCAGCCCGCGTAGGGCTAGCACCGGGGAGCTGTTTTTT. The encoded protein is CASSPRRASTGELFF.

The J gene is TRBJ1-1, the V gene TRBV7-6, with D tentatively TRBD1 (6 bases). V gave up 4 bases and J gave up 0 bases, with 12 bases separating them. Per germline, CDR1 SGHVS and CDR2 FNYEAQ. The length of the CDR3 is 15 residues. CDR3 nucleotides: TGTGCCAGCAGCTCCTTGGGGACATTGAACACTGAAGCTTTCTTT. This translates into CASSSLGTLNTEAFF. Full variable domain (remainder filled in from reference TRBV7-6 and TRBJ1-1): GAGVSQSPRYKVTKRGQDVALRCDPISGHVSLYWYRQALGQGPEFLTYFNYEAQQDKSGLPNDRFSAERPEGSISTLTIQRTEQRDSAMYRCASSSLGTLNTEAFFGQGTRLTVV.

This sequence joins TRBV3-1 and TRBJ2-2; D is undetermined. In germline, CDR1 is LGHDT, CDR2 YNNKEL (reference sequence). The V end lost 3 bases, the J end lost 7 bases, and 12 bases lay between the germline ends. CDR3 size: 14 residues. CDR3 loop: CASSQRYAGGELFF. As DNA, the CDR3 is TGTGCCAGCAGCCAGAGGTACGCAGGCGGGGAGCTGTTTTTT.

This clonotype was counted only a few times. The genes are TRBV29-1 and TRBJ1-1; 9 bases align to TRBD1. There are 15 residues in the CDR3. Germline loops: CDR1 SQVTM, CDR2 ANQGSEA. J lost 3 bases, V lost 4 bases, and 9 bases had no gene match. The CDR3 DNA reads TGCAGCGTTGTGCGGGGGAGGGACAGGGACACTGAAGCTTTCTTT. Its translation: CSVVRGRDRDTEAFF.

This rearrangement joins TRBV6-4 to TRBJ2-7; 11 nucleotides match TRBD1. Germline CDR1 is MRHNA and CDR2 is SNTAGT. Unmatched junction bases numbered 4, after V lost 1 base and J lost 2 bases. The CDR3 is 16 amino acids. In DNA, the CDR3 is TGTGCCAGCAGTGACTGGGACAGGGGGTTTCCCTACGAGCAGTACTTC. This sequence encodes CASSDWDRGFPYEQYF.

This clonotype was counted a few times. This rearrangement joins TRBV20-1 to TRBJ2-1, with 9 nucleotides matching TRBD2. The CDR3 covers 15 residues. The junction had 8 bases not matched to a gene; V was cut back by 1 base and J by 7 bases. Germline V CDR1 and CDR2: DFQATT, SNEGSKA (reference sequence). As DNA, the CDR3 is TGCAGTGCTAGAGTCCTTAGCGGGAGTTGGAATGAGCAGTTCTTC. This translates into CSARVLSGSWNEQFF.

A few counts support this clonotype. The chain uses TRBV7-3 and TRBJ2-1; D is unclear. Germline CDR1 SGHTA, CDR2 FQGTGA. CDR3 size: 13 residues. Trimming cost V 5 bases and J 6 bases, with 11 bases left between them. The CDR3 region is CASSDGRSNEQFF. CDR3 sequence (DNA): TGTGCCAGCAGCGATGGACGGAGCAATGAGCAGTTCTTC.

The chain carries TRBV28 and TRBJ1-2; the D is unclear. Trimming removed 7 bases at V and 12 bases at J, with 21 bases between. The length of the CDR3 is 13 residues. Germline lookup yields CDR1 MDHEN and CDR2 SYDVKM. The DNA for the CDR3 is TGTGCCAGCACCAGTCAAGGAGCCCGTAGCGACACCTTC. Translated, it gives CASTSQGARSDTF.

This clonotype was counted a few times. The chain couples TRBV7-2 to TRBJ2-7; a weak D match, TRBD1 (6 bases). Trimming removed 5 bases at V and 2 bases at J, with 13 bases between. The CDR3 has 14 amino acids. The germline V gene encodes CDR1 SGHTA and CDR2 FQGNSA. In DNA form, the CDR3 reads TGTGCCAGCAGCAAAGGGGACACCCCCTACGAGCAGTACTTC. Amino acids: CASSKGDTPYEQYF.

This clonotype was picked up a small number of times. The chain uses TRBV4-2 and TRBJ1-3, with 7 bases matching TRBD1. Per the germline V gene, CDR1 is LGHNA and CDR2 is YNFKEQ. Losses at the gene ends were 3 bases for V and 0 bases for J; bases not matched to a gene: 5. This CDR3 spans 16 amino acids. This CDR3 is CASSQGTASSGNTIYF. As DNA, the CDR3 is TGTGCCAGCAGCCAGGGGACAGCGAGCTCTGGAAACACCATATATTTT.

The CDR3 here is CASGQTGGDGDEQYF. CDR3 nucleotides: TGTGCCAGCGGACAAACAGGAGGGGACGGGGACGAGCAGTACTTC. The chain recombines TRBV12-3 or TRBV12-4 with TRBJ2-7; D might be TRBD2 (6 bases). V was shortened by 8 bases and J by 5 bases, with 22 bases between the two germline ends. This CDR3 is 15 amino acids long.

This clonotype has ten or more counts. J is TRBJ2-2 and V is TRBV6-1, with 10 bases lining up with TRBD2. Germline CDR1 is MNHNS and CDR2 is SASEGT. V lost 5 bases to trimming and J lost 0 bases; unmatched junction nucleotides: 0. This CDR3 comprises 15 residues. This CDR3 reads CASSLAGANTGELFF. The CDR3 DNA sequence: TGTGCCAGCAGTCTAGCGGGGGCGAACACCGGGGAGCTGTTTTTT.

In this sample, this clonotype turned up a few times. The chain uses TRBV12-3 or TRBV12-4 and TRBJ2-3; D call uncertain. The CDR3 length is 12 residues. The germline V and J ends were trimmed by 6 bases and 8 bases, with 12 bases remaining between them. The CDR3 DNA is TGTGCCAGCAGCAGGTCCGGTGGTACGCAGTATTTT. Its translation: CASSRSGGTQYF.

This clonotype has only one observation. The chain carries TRBV7-6 and TRBJ2-2; perhaps TRBD1 as D (6 bases). Between the trimmed V and J ends, which lost 5 bases and 7 bases, there was a span of 20 bases. The CDR3 spans 16 residues. CDR1 is SGHVS and CDR2 is FNYEAQ in the germline V gene. CDR3 loop: CASSRSIGQRGGELFF. Written as DNA, the CDR3 is TGTGCCAGCAGCAGGTCAATTGGACAGCGCGGCGGGGAGCTGTTTTTT.

A few counts support this clonotype. The chain is built from TRBV6-5 and TRBJ2-3; D unclear. The length of the CDR3 is 14 residues. In germline, CDR1 is MNHEY, CDR2 SVGAGI. The germline V and J ends were trimmed by 1 base and 2 bases, with 7 bases remaining between them. In DNA form, the CDR3 reads TGTGCCAGCAGTTACTTGTCAGTCACAGATACGCAGTATTTT. Translating gives CASSYLSVTDTQYF.

The V call is TRBV12-3 or TRBV12-4, the J call TRBJ1-4; 10 nucleotides align to TRBD1. CDR3 length: 15 residues. The trim removed 4 bases at V and 5 bases at J, leaving 4 bases unmatched. CDR3: CASSSSDRGNEKLFF. Written as DNA, the CDR3 is TGTGCCAGCAGTTCCTCGGACAGGGGGAATGAAAAACTGTTTTTT.